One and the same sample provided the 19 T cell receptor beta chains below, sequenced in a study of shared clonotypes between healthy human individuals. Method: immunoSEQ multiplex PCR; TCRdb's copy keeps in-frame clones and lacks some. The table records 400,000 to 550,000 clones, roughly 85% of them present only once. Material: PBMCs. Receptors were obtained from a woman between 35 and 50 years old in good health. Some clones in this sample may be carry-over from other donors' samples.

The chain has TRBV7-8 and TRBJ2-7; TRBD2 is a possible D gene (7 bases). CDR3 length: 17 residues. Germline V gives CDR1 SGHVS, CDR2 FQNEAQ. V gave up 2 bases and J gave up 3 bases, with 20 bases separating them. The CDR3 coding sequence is TGTGCCAGCAGCTTAACCGGGGAGCTGGGAGGGGGCTACGAGCAGTACTTC. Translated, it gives CASSLTGELGGGYEQYF.

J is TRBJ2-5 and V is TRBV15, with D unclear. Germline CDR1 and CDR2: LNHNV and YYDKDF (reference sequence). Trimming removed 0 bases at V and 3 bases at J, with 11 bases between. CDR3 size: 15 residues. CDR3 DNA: TGTGCCACCAGCAGAGATACGGGCGTGGAAGAGACCCAGTACTTC. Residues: CATSRDTGVEETQYF.

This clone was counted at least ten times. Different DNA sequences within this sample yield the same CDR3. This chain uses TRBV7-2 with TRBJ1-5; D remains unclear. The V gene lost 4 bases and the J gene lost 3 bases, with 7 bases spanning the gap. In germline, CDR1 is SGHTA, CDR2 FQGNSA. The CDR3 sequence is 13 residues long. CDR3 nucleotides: TGTGCCAGCAGCTCCTATTCCAATCAGCCCCAGCATTTT. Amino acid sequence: CASSSYSNQPQHF.

CDR3 nucleotides: TGTGCCTGGGGAGGATATGGCGTTGGAAACACCATATATTTT. Translated: CAWGGYGVGNTIYF. V is TRBV30 and J is TRBJ1-3; D not certain. The CDR3 totals 14 residues. From germline, CDR1 is GTSNPN and CDR2 SVGIG (reference sequence). V dropped 5 bases and J dropped 3 bases, with 14 bases sitting between them.

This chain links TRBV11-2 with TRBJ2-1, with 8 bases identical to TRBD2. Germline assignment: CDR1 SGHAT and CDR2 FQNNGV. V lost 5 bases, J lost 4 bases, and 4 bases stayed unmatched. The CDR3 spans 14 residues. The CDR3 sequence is CASSQPSGYNEQFF. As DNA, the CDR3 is TGTGCCAGCAGCCAGCCTAGCGGGTACAATGAGCAGTTCTTC.

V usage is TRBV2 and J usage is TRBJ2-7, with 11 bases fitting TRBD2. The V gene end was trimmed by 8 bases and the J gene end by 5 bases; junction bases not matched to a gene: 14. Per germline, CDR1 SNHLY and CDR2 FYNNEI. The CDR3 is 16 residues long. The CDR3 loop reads CASSPTSLAGENEQYF. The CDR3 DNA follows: TGTGCCAGCTCACCGACGTCACTAGCGGGAGAAAACGAGCAGTACTTC.

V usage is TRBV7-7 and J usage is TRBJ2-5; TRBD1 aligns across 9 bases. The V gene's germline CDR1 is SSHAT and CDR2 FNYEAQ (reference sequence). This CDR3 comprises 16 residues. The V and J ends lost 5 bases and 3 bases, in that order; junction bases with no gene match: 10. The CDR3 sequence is CASSADRGFGKETQYF. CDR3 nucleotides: TGTGCCAGCAGCGCTGACAGGGGGTTTGGTAAAGAGACCCAGTACTTC.

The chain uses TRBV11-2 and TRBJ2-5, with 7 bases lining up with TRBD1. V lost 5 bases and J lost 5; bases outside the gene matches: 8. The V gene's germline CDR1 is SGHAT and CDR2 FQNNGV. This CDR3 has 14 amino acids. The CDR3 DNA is TGTGCCAGCAGCCACGGACAGGTCGGCGAGACCCAGTACTTC. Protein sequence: CASSHGQVGETQYF.

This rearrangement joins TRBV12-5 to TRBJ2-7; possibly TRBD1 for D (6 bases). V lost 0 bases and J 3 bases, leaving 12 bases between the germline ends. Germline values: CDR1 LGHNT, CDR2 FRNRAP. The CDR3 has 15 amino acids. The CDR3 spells CASGLVLGQHYEQYF. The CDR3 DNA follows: TGTGCTAGTGGTTTGGTACTAGGACAGCACTACGAGCAGTACTTC.

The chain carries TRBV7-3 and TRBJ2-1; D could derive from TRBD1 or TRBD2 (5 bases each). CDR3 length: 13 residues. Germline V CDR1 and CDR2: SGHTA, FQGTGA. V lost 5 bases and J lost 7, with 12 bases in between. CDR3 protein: CASSEGRKNEQFF. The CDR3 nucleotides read TGTGCCAGCAGCGAGGGACGAAAAAATGAGCAGTTCTTC. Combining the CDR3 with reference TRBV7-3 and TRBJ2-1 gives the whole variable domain GAGVSQTPSNKVTEKGKYVELRCDPISGHTALYWYRQSLGQGPEFLIYFQGTGAADDSGLPNDRFFAVRPEGSVSTLKIQRTERGDSAVYLCASSEGRKNEQFFGPGTRLTVL.

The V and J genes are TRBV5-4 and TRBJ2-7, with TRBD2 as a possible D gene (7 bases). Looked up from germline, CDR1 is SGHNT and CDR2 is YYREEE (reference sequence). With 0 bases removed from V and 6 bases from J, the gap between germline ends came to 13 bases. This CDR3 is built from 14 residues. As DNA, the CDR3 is TGTGCCAGCAGCTTGGCCGGGGGGCCGCGCGAGCAGTACTTC. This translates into CASSLAGGPREQYF. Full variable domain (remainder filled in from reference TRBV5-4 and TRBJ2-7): ETGVTQSPTHLIKTRGQQVTLRCSSQSGHNTVSWYQQALGQGPQFIFQYYREEENGRGNFPPRFSGLQFPNYSSELNVNALELDDSALYLCASSLAGGPREQYFGPGTRLTVT.

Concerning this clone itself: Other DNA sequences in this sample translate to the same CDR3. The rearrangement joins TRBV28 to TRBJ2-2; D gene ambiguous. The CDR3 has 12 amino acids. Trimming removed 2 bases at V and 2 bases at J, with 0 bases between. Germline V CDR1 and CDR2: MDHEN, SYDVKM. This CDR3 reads CASSLNTGELFF. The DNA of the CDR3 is TGTGCCAGCAGTTTAAACACCGGGGAGCTGTTTTTT.

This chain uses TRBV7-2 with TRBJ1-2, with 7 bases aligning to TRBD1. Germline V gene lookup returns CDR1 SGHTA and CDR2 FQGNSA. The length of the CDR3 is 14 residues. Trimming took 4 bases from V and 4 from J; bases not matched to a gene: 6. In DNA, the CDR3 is TGTGCCAGCAGCTCCCGACAGGGAGGCTATGGCTACACCTTC. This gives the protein CASSSRQGGYGYTF.

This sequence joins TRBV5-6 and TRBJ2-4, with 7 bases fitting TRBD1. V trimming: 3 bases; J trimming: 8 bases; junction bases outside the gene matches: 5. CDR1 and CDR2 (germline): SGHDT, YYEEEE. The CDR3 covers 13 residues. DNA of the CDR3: TGTGCCAGCAGCTGGGCGCAGGGGGACATTCAGTACTTC. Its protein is CASSWAQGDIQYF.

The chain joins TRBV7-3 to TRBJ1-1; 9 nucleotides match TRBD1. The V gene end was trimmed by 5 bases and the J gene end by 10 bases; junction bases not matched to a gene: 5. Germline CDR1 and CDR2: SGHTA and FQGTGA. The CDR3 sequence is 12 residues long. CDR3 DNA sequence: TGTGCCAGCAGCCCGGGACAGGGAGTAGCTTTCTTT. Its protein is CASSPGQGVAFF. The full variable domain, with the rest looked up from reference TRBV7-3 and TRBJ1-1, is GAGVSQTPSNKVTEKGKYVELRCDPISGHTALYWYRQSLGQGPEFLIYFQGTGAADDSGLPNDRFFAVRPEGSVSTLKIQRTERGDSAVYLCASSPGQGVAFFGQGTRLTVV.

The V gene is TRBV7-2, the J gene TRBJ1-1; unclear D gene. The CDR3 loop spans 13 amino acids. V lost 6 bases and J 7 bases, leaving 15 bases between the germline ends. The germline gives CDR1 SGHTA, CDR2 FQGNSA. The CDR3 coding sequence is TGTGCCAGCAGTCAGAGGGTTAGGGATGAAGCTTTCTTT. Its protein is CASSQRVRDEAFF.

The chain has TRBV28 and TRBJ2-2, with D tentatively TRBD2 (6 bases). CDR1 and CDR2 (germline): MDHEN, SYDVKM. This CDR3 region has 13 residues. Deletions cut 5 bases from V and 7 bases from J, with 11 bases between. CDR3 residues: CASSILTSGELFF. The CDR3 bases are TGTGCCAGCAGTATCTTGACTAGCGGGGAGCTGTTTTTT.

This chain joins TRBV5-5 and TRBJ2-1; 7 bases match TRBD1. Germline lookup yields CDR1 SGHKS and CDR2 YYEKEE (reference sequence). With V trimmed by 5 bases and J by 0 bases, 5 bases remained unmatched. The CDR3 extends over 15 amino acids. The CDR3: CASRPNRGSYNEQFF. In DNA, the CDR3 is TGTGCCAGCAGACCAAACAGGGGCTCCTACAATGAGCAGTTCTTC.

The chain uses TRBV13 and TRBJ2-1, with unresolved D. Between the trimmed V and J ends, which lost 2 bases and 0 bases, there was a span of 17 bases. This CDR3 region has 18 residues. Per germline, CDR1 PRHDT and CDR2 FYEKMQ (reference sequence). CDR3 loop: CASSLMGSWYSSYNEQFF. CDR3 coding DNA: TGTGCCAGCAGCTTAATGGGTAGCTGGTACAGCTCCTACAATGAGCAGTTCTTC.